A single sample is the source of the 15 T cell receptor beta chains below, sequenced in a study of vaccination and CD4 T cells after COVID-19. As to treatment: approximately nine-day PBMC culture with coronavirus spike peptide pools or control peptides (ViraFEST assay). The Oncomine TCR Beta short-read assay was applied to DNA of cultured CD4+ T cells. TCRdb analysed the PCR reads with MiXCR anew, one entry per CDR3 protein. The sample lists 20,000 or so distinct CDR3 sequences; about half were seen once. Their recognized antigens are unknown. The material was CD4+ T cells from blood, cultured in vitro, obtained before SARS-CoV-2 vaccination. The receptor source for this set is a human donor who had recovered from COVID-19.

The chain carries TRBV12-3 or TRBV12-4 and TRBJ1-1; weak D call: TRBD1 (5 bases). The CDR3 runs 12 residues. V shed 10 bases and J shed 4 bases, with 13 bases lying between them. CDR3 sequence: CATSTRGTEAFF. The CDR3 region has the DNA TGTGCCACCTCGACAAGGGGCACTGAAGCTTTCTTT.

This clonotype was counted a single time. The CDR3 spells CASSPPGTAQETQYF. The CDR3, as DNA: TGTGCCAGCTCACCACCGGGGACAGCCCAAGAGACCCAGTACTTC. The V gene is TRBV18, the J gene TRBJ2-5; the match to TRBD1 covers 7 bases. Germline CDR1 and CDR2: KGHSH and LQKENI. J lost 1 base, V lost 0 bases, and 2 bases had no gene match. CDR3 length equals 15 residues.

The chain employs TRBV28 and TRBJ2-3; 7 bases fit TRBD2. V trimming: 8 bases; J trimming: 2 bases; junction bases outside the gene matches: 7. This CDR3 comprises 14 residues. Germline assignment: CDR1 MDHEN and CDR2 SYDVKM. CDR3 amino acids: CASGERDHTDTQYF. For the CDR3, the DNA is TGTGCCAGCGGGGAGCGGGACCACACAGATACGCAGTATTTT.

CDR3 sequence (DNA): TGTGCCAGCAGTCCTTCTTTGGGGGGAGTCTACGAGCAGTACTTC. Encoded protein: CASSPSLGGVYEQYF. The rearrangement joins TRBV28 to TRBJ2-7, with D perhaps TRBD2 (6 bases). Per the germline V gene, CDR1 is MDHEN and CDR2 is SYDVKM. The CDR3 loop spans 15 amino acids. V lost 5 bases and J 3 bases, leaving 17 bases between the germline ends.

V usage is TRBV20-1 and J usage is TRBJ2-7; unclear D gene. Germline lookup yields CDR1 DFQATT and CDR2 SNEGSKA (reference sequence). Trimming cost V 3 bases and J 3 bases, with 9 bases left between them. This CDR3 has 12 residues. The CDR3 bases are TGCAGTGCTAGTAGGCTAGACTACGAGCAGTACTTC. Residues: CSASRLDYEQYF.

V usage is TRBV20-1 and J usage is TRBJ1-3; possibly TRBD1 for D (5 bases). CDR1 DFQATT and CDR2 SNEGSKA come from the germline V gene (reference sequence). The CDR3 consists of 14 residues. The germline V and J ends were trimmed by 5 bases and 3 bases, with 14 bases remaining between them. CDR3 in DNA: TGCAGTGCTTCAAGGGGTTCCGATGGAAACACCATATATTTT. Translation gives CSASRGSDGNTIYF.

V is TRBV2 and J is TRBJ2-7, with 9 bases matching TRBD1. This CDR3 has 12 residues. Trimming cost V 6 bases and J 5 bases; bases outside gene matches: 2. Germline-derived CDR1 and CDR2 are SNHLY and FYNNEI. Written as DNA, the CDR3 is TGTGCCAGCAGCCGGGACAGGGACGAGCAGTACTTC. It encodes CASSRDRDEQYF.

This clonotype showed up just a few times. The J gene is TRBJ1-1, the V gene TRBV24-1, with D possibly matching TRBD1 (5 bases). Between the trimmed V and J ends, which lost 5 bases and 4 bases, there was a span of 7 bases. Germline V gives CDR1 KGHDR, CDR2 SFDVKD. The CDR3 is 12 amino acids. CDR3 amino acids: CATSGDSTEAFF. Written as DNA, the CDR3 is TGTGCCACCAGTGGTGACAGCACTGAAGCTTTCTTT.

The chain uses TRBV12-3 or TRBV12-4 and TRBJ1-2; D is unclear. The V end was cut by 5 bases, the J end by 3 bases, with 13 bases between. The CDR3 sequence is 14 residues long. CDR3 in amino acids: CASSDSDVYYGYTF. CDR3 nucleotides: TGTGCCAGCAGTGACTCGGATGTTTACTATGGCTACACCTTC.

This chain joins TRBV20-1 and TRBJ2-1, with D possibly called TRBD1 or TRBD2 (5 bases each). The V gene's germline CDR1 is DFQATT and CDR2 SNEGSKA (reference sequence). This CDR3 contains 16 residues. Trimming pared 6 bases from V and 3 bases from J, leaving 21 bases between. The CDR3 bases are TGCAGTGCCCGTCTCCGGGGCAGGGCTAACTACAATGAGCAGTTCTTC. As protein: CSARLRGRANYNEQFF.

This clonotype was picked up a small number of times. The chain is built from TRBV7-2 and TRBJ1-1, with 10 bases lining up with TRBD1. J lost 7 bases, V lost 6 bases, and 8 bases had no gene match. The CDR3 extends over 14 amino acids. Germline assignment: CDR1 SGHTA and CDR2 FQGNSA. CDR3 sequence: CASRADRGADEAFF. The CDR3 DNA is TGTGCCAGCAGAGCGGACAGGGGGGCGGATGAAGCTTTCTTT. The variable domain in full, completed from reference TRBV7-2 and TRBJ1-1, reads GAGVSQSPSNKVTEKGKDVELRCDPISGHTALYWYRQSLGQGLEFLIYFQGNSAPDKSGLPSDRFSAERTGGSVSTLTIQRTQQEDSAVYLCASRADRGADEAFFGQGTRLTVV.

The rearrangement joins TRBV19 to TRBJ1-4; no definite D call. Germline CDR1 and CDR2: LNHDA and SQIVND (reference sequence). CDR3 length equals 12 residues. V lost 3 bases and J lost 8, with 7 bases in between. The CDR3 DNA is TGTGCCAGTAGTATCCGGGAGGAAAAACTGTTTTTT. It yields the protein CASSIREEKLFF.

The chain is built from TRBV28 and TRBJ2-1; TRBD2 agrees at 13 bases. The J segment lost 5 bases and the V segment lost 8 bases, leaving 6 bases of the junction unmatched. There are 15 residues in the CDR3. The germline CDR1 and CDR2 sequences are MDHEN and SYDVKM. CDR3 bases: TGTGCCAGCGACCCCGGACTAGCGGGAGACAATGAGCAGTTCTTC. It specifies CASDPGLAGDNEQFF.

The chain joins TRBV11-2 to TRBJ2-1; 11 nucleotides line up with TRBD2. The CDR3 runs to 16 residues. Germline-derived CDR1 and CDR2 are SGHAT and FQNNGV. V was clipped by 3 bases and J by 4 bases; unmatched bases: 5. CDR3 bases: TGTGCCAGCAGCTTGGCTCTAGCGGGAGGTTACAATGAGCAGTTCTTC. It specifies CASSLALAGGYNEQFF. Together with reference TRBV11-2 and TRBJ2-1, the CDR3 gives the full variable domain: EAGVAQSPRYKIIEKRQSVAFWCNPISGHATLYWYQQILGQGPKLLIQFQNNGVVDDSQLPKDRFSAERLKGVDSTLKIQPAKLEDSAVYLCASSLALAGGYNEQFFGPGTRLTVL.

This clonotype was observed a handful of times. The V and J genes are TRBV19 and TRBJ2-3; D is undetermined. Trimming pared 3 bases from V and 6 bases from J, leaving 13 bases between. The CDR3 totals 14 residues. Germline V CDR1 and CDR2: LNHDA, SQIVND (reference sequence). This chain's CDR3 is CASSISAGFDTQYF. CDR3 DNA: TGTGCCAGTAGTATCAGTGCCGGGTTCGATACGCAGTATTTT.